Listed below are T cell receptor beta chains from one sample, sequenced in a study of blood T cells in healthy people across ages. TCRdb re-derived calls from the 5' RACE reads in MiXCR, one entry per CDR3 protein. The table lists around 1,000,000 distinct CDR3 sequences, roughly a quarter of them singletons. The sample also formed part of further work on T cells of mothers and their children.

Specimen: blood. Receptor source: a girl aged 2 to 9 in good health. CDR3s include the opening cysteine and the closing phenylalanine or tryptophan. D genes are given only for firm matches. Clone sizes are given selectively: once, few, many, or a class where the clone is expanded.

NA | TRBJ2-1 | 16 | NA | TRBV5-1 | CASSRSPGTGYNEQFF | TGCGCCAGCAGCAGATCCCCCGGGACTGGATACAATGAGCAGTTCTTC
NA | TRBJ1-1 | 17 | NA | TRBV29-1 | CSVGSPCCTVRNTEAFF | TGCAGCGTGGGGTCACCTTGTTGTACTGTACGGAACACTGAAGCTTTCTTT
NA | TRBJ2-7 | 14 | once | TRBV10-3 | CAIRVGGNSYEQYF | TGTGCCATCAGGGTTGGTGGCAATTCCTACGAGCAGTACTTC
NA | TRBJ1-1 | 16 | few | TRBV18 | CASSRDPPGQNTEAFF | TGCGCCAGCTCAAGAGATCCTCCAGGTCAGAACACTGAAGCCTTCTTT
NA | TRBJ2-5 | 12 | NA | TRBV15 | CATSSMGETQYF | TGTGCCACCAGCAGTATGGGAGAGACCCAGTACTTC
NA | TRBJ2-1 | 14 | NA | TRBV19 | CASTPGMSYNEQFF | TGTGCCAGTACCCCGGGCATGTCTTACAACGAGCAGTTCTTC
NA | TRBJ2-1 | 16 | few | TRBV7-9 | CASSFAWVSSYNEQFF | TGTGCCAGCAGCTTTGCCTGGGTGAGCTCCTACAATGAGCAGTTCTTC
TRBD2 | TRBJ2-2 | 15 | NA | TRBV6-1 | CASSVVGGSTGELFF | TGTGCCAGCAGTGTGGTCGGGGGGTCGACCGGGGAGCTGTTTTTT
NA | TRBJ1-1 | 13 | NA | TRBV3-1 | CASSQVRKSEAFF | TGTGCCAGCAGCCAAGTGAGGAAAAGCGAGGCTTTCTTT
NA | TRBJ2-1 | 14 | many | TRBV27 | CASSLGSGYNEQFF | TGTGCCAGCAGTTTGGGTAGCGGCTACAATGAGCAGTTCTTC
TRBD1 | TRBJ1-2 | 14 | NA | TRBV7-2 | CASSLGTGDLDYTF | TGTGCCAGCAGCCTTGGGACAGGGGATTTGGACTACACCTTC
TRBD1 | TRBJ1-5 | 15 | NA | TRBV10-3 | CAISESGQGGQPQHF | TGTGCCATCAGTGAGTCGGGACAGGGTGGGCAGCCCCAGCATTTT
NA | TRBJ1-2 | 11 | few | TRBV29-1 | CSARGEDGYTF | TGCAGCGCCCGCGGGGAGGATGGCTATACCTTC
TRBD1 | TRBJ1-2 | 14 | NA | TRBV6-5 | CASSPQGAADGYTF | TGTGCCAGCAGTCCACAGGGGGCGGCGGATGGCTACACCTTC
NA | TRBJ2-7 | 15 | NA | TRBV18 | CASSPPGVGVYEQYF | TGTGCCAGCTCACCACCGGGGGTCGGGGTCTACGAGCAGTACTTC
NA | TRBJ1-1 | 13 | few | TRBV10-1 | CASSLAGQTEAFF | TGCGCCAGCAGTCTAGCAGGGCAAACTGAAGCTTTCTTT
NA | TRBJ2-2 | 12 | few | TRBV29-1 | CSVEDTTGELFF | TGCAGCGTTGAGGACACCACCGGGGAGCTGTTTTTT
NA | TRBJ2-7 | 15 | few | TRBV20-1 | CSASSAFSVSYEQYF | TGCAGTGCTAGCTCAGCTTTCTCCGTCTCCTACGAGCAGTACTTC
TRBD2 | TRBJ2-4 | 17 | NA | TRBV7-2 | CASSLTSGTVAKNIQYF | TGTGCCAGCAGCTTGACTAGCGGGACGGTAGCCAAAAACATTCAGTACTTC
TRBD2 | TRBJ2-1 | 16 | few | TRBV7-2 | CASSSPLAGLYNEQFF | TGTGCCAGCAGCTCCCCACTAGCGGGGCTCTACAATGAGCAGTTCTTC
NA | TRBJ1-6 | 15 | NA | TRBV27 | CASTVAWQRNSPLHF | TGTGCCAGCACAGTTGCGTGGCAGAGAAATTCACCCCTCCACTTT
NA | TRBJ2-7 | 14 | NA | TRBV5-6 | CASSLELSPHEQYF | TGTGCCAGCAGCTTGGAACTTTCTCCCCACGAGCAGTACTTC
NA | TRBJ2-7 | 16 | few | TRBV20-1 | CSARDVQGPGIYEQYF | TGCAGTGCTAGAGATGTACAGGGCCCGGGGATCTACGAGCAGTACTTC
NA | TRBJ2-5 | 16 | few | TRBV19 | CASSPSRDTYQETQYF | TGTGCCAGTAGTCCCTCCCGGGACACGTACCAAGAGACCCAGTACTTC
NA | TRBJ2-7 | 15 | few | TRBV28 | CASDSGQGSLYEQYF | TGTGCCAGCGATTCGGGCCAAGGAAGCCTCTACGAGCAGTACTTC
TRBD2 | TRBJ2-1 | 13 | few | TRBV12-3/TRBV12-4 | CAGSPGGGQGPFF | TGTGCCGGCAGTCCCGGGGGGGGGCAGGGGCCGTTCTTC
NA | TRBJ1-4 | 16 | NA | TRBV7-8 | CASGLGASSTNEKLFF | TGTGCCAGCGGCCTCGGGGCCTCTTCAACTAATGAAAAACTGTTTTTT
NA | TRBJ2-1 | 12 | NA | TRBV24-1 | CATSDLPHEQFF | TGTGCCACCAGTGATTTGCCCCATGAGCAGTTCTTC
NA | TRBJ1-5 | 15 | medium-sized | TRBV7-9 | CASSLTGDSNQPQHF | TGTGCCAGCAGCCTCACCGGGGACAGCAATCAGCCCCAGCATTTT
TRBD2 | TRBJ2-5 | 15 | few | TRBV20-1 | CSAVLPGLPLETQYF | TGCAGTGCCGTCCTCCCGGGACTACCGTTAGAGACCCAGTACTTC
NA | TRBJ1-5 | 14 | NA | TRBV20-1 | CSASGGDGNQPQHF | TGCAGTGCTAGCGGAGGAGATGGCAATCAGCCCCAGCATTTT
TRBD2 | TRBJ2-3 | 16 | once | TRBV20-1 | CSASIGLAGLTDTQYF | TGCAGTGCCAGCATCGGACTAGCAGGTCTGACAGATACGCAGTATTTT
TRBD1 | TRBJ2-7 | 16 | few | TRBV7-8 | CASSLVAGQGIYEQYF | TGTGCCAGCAGCTTAGTCGCGGGACAGGGAATCTACGAGCAGTACTTC